The 3 T cell receptor beta chains given below trace back to one sample, sequenced in a study of shared clonotypes between healthy human individuals. Naive CD8 isolation took CD45RO-negative cells positively selected for CCR7 and excluded terminally differentiated effector memory CD45RA+ cells. Here immunoSEQ multiplex PCR was the method, and the copy in TCRdb shows in-frame clones only, minus some. Of about 2.2 million clones listed, roughly 95% are singletons. The sample taken for sequencing was naive CD8+ T cells from PBMCs. These receptors originate from a man aged 18 to 30 in good health. Some clones in this sample may be carry-over from other donors' samples.

This clone was recorded once. The chain joins TRBV11-3 to TRBJ2-7, with TRBD2 matching over 7 bases. V lost 5 bases and J lost 7; bases outside the gene matches: 17. The CDR3 runs to 16 residues. CDR1 SGHNT and CDR2 YENEEA come from the germline V gene. The CDR3 loop is CASSLPVVGGRREQYF. The CDR3 nucleotides read TGTGCCAGCAGCCTCCCTGTCGTGGGAGGGCGACGGGAGCAGTACTTC.

In this sample, this clone turned up once. The chain is built from TRBV7-9 and TRBJ2-7, with D possibly being TRBD1 (6 bases). Germline V gene data show CDR1 as SEHNR and CDR2 as FQNEAQ (reference sequence). V lost 5 bases and J 1 base, leaving 21 bases between the germline ends. There are 17 residues in the CDR3. In nucleotides, the CDR3 is TGTGCCAGCAGCCCCCCCAGGGGTAGCGCGAGATCCTACGAGCAGTACTTC. Protein: CASSPPRGSARSYEQYF.

This clone occurred once. J is TRBJ2-1 and V is TRBV28; perhaps TRBD1 as D (5 bases). Germline values: CDR1 MDHEN, CDR2 SYDVKM. The V and J ends lost 1 base and 10 bases respectively, with 17 bases between them. The CDR3 covers 15 residues. As DNA, the CDR3 is TGTGCCAGCAGTTTATTTTCCCTCCCGAAGGGGGAGCAGTTCTTC. Its protein is CASSLFSLPKGEQFF.